This TCR beta chain was obtained from a study of shared T cell receptors in the human thymus. The CDR3 consists of 13 residues. V was trimmed by 3 bases and J by 7 bases, leaving 13 bases between them. Germline-derived CDR1 and CDR2 are SGDLS and YYNGEE. In its sample, this clone was seen once. Assay: immunoSEQ multiplex PCR; the TCRdb copy retains only in-frame clones and omits some. Here the sample spans approximately 730,000 clones, 80% to 90% being singletons. These data were also reused for a study on human thymus T cells. This second study says: Resections from corrective heart surgery supplied the thymus tissue.

This chain joins TRBV9 and TRBJ2-5, with unresolved D. The sequenced sample was thymocytes. This receptor was obtained from a girl less than two years old with a congenital heart defect. Here the CDR3 DNA reads TGTGCCAGCAGCGCAAAGAGCGACGGGACCCAGTACTTC. As protein: CASSAKSDGTQYF.